The clone carrying this TCR beta chain came up a few times. For the second PCR, which ran for roughly 6 to 11 cycles, a sample-barcoded 5' primer and a J-beta primer mix were used. TCRdb independently ran MiXCR on the 5' RACE reads; one entry per CDR3 protein. The sample shows approximately 780,000 distinct CDR3 sequences, around 25% of them seen only once. This entry is derived from a study of blood T cells in healthy people across ages. Study context: In model experiments, template switching was able to capture about one barcoded beta molecule for every two T cells that were present.

Russia was home to the donors, healthy Caucasian individuals aged roughly 6 to 95. Trimming took 1 base from V and 2 from J, leaving 11 bases between them. The CDR3 is made up of 15 amino acids. Per the germline V gene, CDR1 is SGHAT and CDR2 is FQNNGV. The same sample was also used in a study of T cells of mothers and their children. That work adds: Donation involved a few healthy Caucasian mothers and the six children that they had.

The source of this sequence is a boy aged 5-17 years in good health. Sequenced input: blood. V is TRBV11-2 and J is TRBJ2-5; a weak D match, TRBD2 (6 bases). The CDR3 loop is CASSLAGAGQETQYF. The CDR3 nucleotides are TGTGCCAGCAGCTTAGCTGGGGCGGGGCAAGAGACCCAGTACTTC.